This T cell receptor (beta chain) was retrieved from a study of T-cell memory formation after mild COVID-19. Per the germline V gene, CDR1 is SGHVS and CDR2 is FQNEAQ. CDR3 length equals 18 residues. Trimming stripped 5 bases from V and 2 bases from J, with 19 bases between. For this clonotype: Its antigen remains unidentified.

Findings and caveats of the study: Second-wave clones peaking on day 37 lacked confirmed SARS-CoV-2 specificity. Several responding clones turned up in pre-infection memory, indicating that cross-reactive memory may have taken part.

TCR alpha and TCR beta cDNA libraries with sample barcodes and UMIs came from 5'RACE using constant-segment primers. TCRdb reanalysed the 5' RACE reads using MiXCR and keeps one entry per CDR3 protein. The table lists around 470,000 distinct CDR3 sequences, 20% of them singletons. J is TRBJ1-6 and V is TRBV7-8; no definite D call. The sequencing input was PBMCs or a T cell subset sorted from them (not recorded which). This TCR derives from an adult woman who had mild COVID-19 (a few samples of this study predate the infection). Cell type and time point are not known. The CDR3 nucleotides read TGTGCCAGCAGCGACGGGGAAAGGGTAGCAACCTATAATTCACCCCTCCACTTT. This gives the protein CASSDGERVATYNSPLHF.